The clone carrying this TCR beta chain was recorded only once. What it recognizes is unknown. In the same sample, other DNA sequences code for this CDR3. The data were obtained in a study of CD8+ T cells in alopecia areata. Overall study findings and caveats: Higher clonality than in normal scalp was seen in lesional scalp, especially alopecia totalis/universalis.

Sequencing used cDNA as its template, made by extracting RNA and reverse transcribing it. Sequencing was performed with immunoSEQ multiplex PCR; in TCRdb, only in-frame clones are kept and a portion is missing. This sample yields around 190,000 clones, of which roughly three fifths are seen a single time; 0.69% belongs to the top ten. From germline, CDR1 is SQVTM and CDR2 ANQGSEA. V was shortened by 4 bases and J by 0 bases, with 13 bases between the two germline ends. The CDR3 is made up of 14 amino acids. The sample's treatment: oral pan-JAK inhibitor, 5-10 mg twice daily. This chain uses TRBV29-1 with TRBJ2-7; D is possibly TRBD1 or TRBD2 (5 bases each). The sequencing here drew on CD4+ T cells sorted from blood, taken at week 4, from a patient treated with tofacitinib. The source is a human donor with alopecia areata. The DNA of the CDR3 is TGCAGCGTTGTAGGGACGGGGAGCTCCTACGAGCAGTACTTC. This codes for CSVVGTGSSYEQYF.